This T cell receptor (beta chain) was recorded in a study of tumor and adjacent non-tumor tissue in lung cancer. Trimming took off 3 bases at V and 7 bases at J, with 10 bases between the two ends. This CDR3 comprises 13 residues. Three rounds of nested PCR, following a modified ARM-PCR protocol, produced the TCRbeta library. MiXCR, applied by TCRdb to the multiplex PCR reads, yields one record per CDR3 protein. The sample lists about 75,000 distinct CDR3 sequences; roughly 80% were seen once. Details on this clonotype: Its target is not known.

The template was RNA from unsorted bulk tissue. General study results and limits: Compared with tumor, normal lung showed significantly lower TCR diversity.

This chain connects TRBV12-3 or TRBV12-4 to TRBJ1-5; D is unresolved. The sequence came from a woman aged 50 to 60 with non-small cell lung cancer. The specimen was lung tumor tissue. CDR3 sequence reads: CASSFMMDQPQHF. In DNA, the CDR3 is TGTGCCAGCAGTTTCATGATGGACCAGCCCCAGCATTTT.